This record looks at one TCR beta chain sequence and its context. This entry is derived from a study of identical twins. One entry per CDR3 protein, called by TCRdb with MiXCR from the 5' RACE reads. The table lists around 510,000 distinct CDR3 sequences, 14% of them singletons. The CDR3 covers 12 residues. V was shortened by 6 bases and J by 0 bases, with 5 bases between the two germline ends. CDR1 SGHVS and CDR2 FQNEAQ come from the germline V gene. This sample was also put to use in a study of yellow fever vaccine responses in identical twins.

Sequencing input: CD4+ T cells sorted from blood. The TCR comes from a woman between 18 and 30 years old in good health. The V call is TRBV7-8, the J call TRBJ2-5; no clear D gene. The CDR3 DNA sequence: TGTGCCAGCAGAAAGTACCAAGAGACCCAGTACTTC. Amino acid sequence: CASRKYQETQYF.